A selection of T cell receptor beta chains follows, all from one sample in a study of blood T cell repertoires in COVID-19. This table comes from immunoSEQ multiplex PCR, and its TCRdb copy is limited to in-frame clones, with some not included. The data contain about 36,000 clones, around 81% of them seen just once; the ten biggest clones take up 13% to 15%. The sequenced material came from peripheral blood. The receptors come from a human donor in a cohort sampled during active COVID-19. CDR3s include the opening cysteine and the closing phenylalanine or tryptophan. D genes are given only for firm matches. For some rows the clone size is stated as once, few or many, or as a class when expanded; others skip it.

v_call	j_call	d_call	cdr3_length	clone_size	cdr3_aa	cdr3_nt
TRBV19	TRBJ2-5	NA	12	NA	CASSGRWETQYF	TGTGCCAGTTCGGGTCGGTGGGAGACCCAGTACTTC
TRBV27	TRBJ1-2	NA	15	NA	CASWRQVLKSHGYTF	TGTGCCAGTTGGAGACAGGTTTTAAAAAGCCATGGCTACACCTTC
TRBV3-1/TRBV3-2	TRBJ1-6	NA	12	NA	CASSQGQSPLHF	TGTGCCAGCAGCCAGGGGCAGTCACCCCTCCACTTT
TRBV5-5	TRBJ1-3	TRBD1	16	NA	CASSHPSRGLGNTIYF	TGTGCCAGCAGCCACCCCTCCAGGGGGCTTGGAAACACCATATATTTT
TRBV25-1	TRBJ1-2	TRBD1	15	NA	CASSELQGARFDYTF	TGTGCCAGCAGTGAGTTACAGGGGGCGCGTTTCGACTACACCTTC
TRBV24-1	TRBJ1-1	NA	15	NA	CATYLEGRSNTEAFF	TGTGCCACCTACCTGGAGGGCAGGAGTAACACTGAAGCTTTCTTT
TRBV5-1	TRBJ1-1	TRBD1	15	NA	CASSLGGTGGTEAFF	TGCGCCAGCAGCTTGGGAGGGACAGGAGGGACTGAAGCTTTCTTT
TRBV13	TRBJ2-7	TRBD1	17	NA	CASSPRTGFLSSYEQYF	TGTGCCAGCAGCCCAAGGACAGGTTTTCTCAGCTCCTACGAGCAGTACTTC
TRBV3-1/TRBV3-2	TRBJ2-3	TRBD2	19	NA	CASSQESGLAGAPPDTQYF	TGTGCCAGCAGCCAAGAGAGTGGGCTAGCGGGGGCCCCGCCAGATACGCAGTATTTT
TRBV6-5	TRBJ2-7	TRBD2	15	NA	CASRPGTSGSYEQYF	TGTGCCAGCAGACCCGGGACTAGCGGGTCCTACGAGCAGTACTTC
TRBV6-2/TRBV6-3	TRBJ2-7	TRBD1	16	NA	CASSYLGTGRPYEQYF	TGTGCCAGCAGTTACTTGGGGACAGGGAGGCCCTACGAGCAGTACTTC
TRBV4-1	TRBJ1-2	NA	14	NA	CASSQAVTVYGYTF	TGCGCCAGCAGCCAAGCCGTGACAGTCTATGGCTACACCTTC
TRBV11-2	TRBJ2-5	TRBD2	15	NA	CASSLYGGGEETQYF	TGTGCCAGCAGCTTATATGGGGGGGGTGAAGAGACCCAGTACTTC
TRBV12-5	TRBJ2-7	TRBD2	19	NA	CASGLALGSGGASSYEQYF	TGTGCTAGTGGTTTGGCTCTAGGGAGCGGGGGGGCTAGCTCCTACGAGCAGTACTTC
TRBV5-1	TRBJ1-1	TRBD1	16	NA	CASSLAQGAGNTEAFF	TGCGCCAGCAGCTTGGCACAGGGGGCGGGGAACACTGAAGCTTTCTTT
TRBV19	TRBJ2-5	TRBD2	15	NA	CASVGTSAGEETQYF	TGTGCCAGCGTCGGGACTAGCGCAGGAGAAGAGACCCAGTACTTC
TRBV7-6	TRBJ1-1	NA	15	NA	CASSLVSAGGTEAFF	TGTGCCAGCAGCTTAGTCTCGGCGGGAGGCACTGAAGCTTTCTTT
TRBV19	TRBJ1-6	NA	16	NA	CASSTRNPGNNSPLHF	TGTGCCAGTAGCACCCGAAACCCGGGGAATAATTCACCCCTCCACTTT
TRBV5-4	TRBJ1-4	NA	15	NA	CASSLGGTFNEKLFF	TGTGCCAGCAGCTTGGGCGGGACCTTTAATGAAAAACTGTTTTTT
TRBV6-2/TRBV6-3	TRBJ2-3	TRBD2	14	NA	CASSLSGVENTQYF	TGTGCCAGCAGTCTTAGCGGGGTCGAGAATACGCAGTATTTT
TRBV24-1	TRBJ2-7	NA	14	NA	CATTSRAYSYEQYF	TGTGCCACCACTTCCAGGGCTTACTCCTACGAGCAGTACTTC
TRBV5-4	TRBJ2-3	TRBD2	15	NA	CASSLLAEFTDTQYF	TGTGCCAGCAGCCTACTAGCGGAGTTCACAGATACGCAGTATTTT
TRBV11-3	TRBJ2-7	NA	18	once	CASSLTGAGTGSSYEQYF	TGTGCCAGCAGCTTAACAGGGGCCGGGACTGGAAGCTCCTACGAGCAGTACTTC
TRBV9	TRBJ2-7	TRBD1	16	NA	CASSTRWGQGSYEQYF	TGTGCCAGCAGCACTCGTTGGGGACAGGGATCCTACGAGCAGTACTTC
TRBV3-1/TRBV3-2	TRBJ2-7	TRBD2	16	NA	CASSQGYVSGGGEQYF	TGTGCCAGCAGCCAAGGTTACGTTAGCGGGGGGGGAGAGCAGTACTTC
TRBV6-5	TRBJ1-1	NA	14	NA	CASTPPRVGTEAFF	TGTGCCAGCACCCCCCCCAGGGTCGGCACTGAAGCTTTCTTT
TRBV14	TRBJ2-5	TRBD1	14	NA	CASSQNTGVLTQYF	TGTGCCAGCAGCCAAAACACAGGGGTTTTGACCCAGTACTTC
TRBV30	TRBJ2-1	NA	16	NA	CAWSVLGGAAYNEQFF	TGTGCCTGGAGTGTACTAGGCGGGGCCGCCTACAATGAGCAGTTCTTC
TRBV9	TRBJ2-3	TRBD2	17	NA	CASSVASGSGEGDTQYF	TGTGCCAGCAGCGTAGCTTCGGGTAGCGGGGAGGGGGATACGCAGTATTTT
TRBV6-5	TRBJ1-5	NA	15	NA	CASTRGREGNQPQHF	TGTGCCAGCACCCGAGGGAGGGAGGGGAATCAGCCCCAGCATTTT
TRBV7-2	TRBJ2-5	TRBD2	15	NA	CASSLAGVLQETQYF	TGTGCCAGCAGCCTCGCGGGGGTCCTCCAAGAGACCCAGTACTTC
TRBV29-1	TRBJ1-2	NA	12	NA	CSVGVAQGGYTF	TGCAGCGTGGGGGTGGCCCAGGGGGGCTACACCTTC